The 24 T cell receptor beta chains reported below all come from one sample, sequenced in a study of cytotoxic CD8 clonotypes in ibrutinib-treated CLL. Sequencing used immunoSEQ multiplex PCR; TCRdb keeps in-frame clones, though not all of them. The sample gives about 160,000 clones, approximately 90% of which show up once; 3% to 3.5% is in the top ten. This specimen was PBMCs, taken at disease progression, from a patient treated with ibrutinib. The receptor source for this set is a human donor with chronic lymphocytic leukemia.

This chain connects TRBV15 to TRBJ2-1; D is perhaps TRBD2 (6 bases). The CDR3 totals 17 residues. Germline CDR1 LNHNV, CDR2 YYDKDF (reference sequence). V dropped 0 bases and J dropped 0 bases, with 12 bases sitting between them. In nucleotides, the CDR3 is TGTGCCACCAGCAGAGATTCCCTCGGGAGCTCCTACAATGAGCAGTTCTTC. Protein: CATSRDSLGSSYNEQFF.

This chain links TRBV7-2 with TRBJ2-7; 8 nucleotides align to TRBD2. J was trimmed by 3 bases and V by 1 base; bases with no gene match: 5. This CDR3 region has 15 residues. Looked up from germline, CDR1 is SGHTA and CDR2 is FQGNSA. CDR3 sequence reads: CASSLGGTRNYEQYF. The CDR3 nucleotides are TGTGCCAGCAGCTTAGGGGGGACTAGGAACTACGAGCAGTACTTC.

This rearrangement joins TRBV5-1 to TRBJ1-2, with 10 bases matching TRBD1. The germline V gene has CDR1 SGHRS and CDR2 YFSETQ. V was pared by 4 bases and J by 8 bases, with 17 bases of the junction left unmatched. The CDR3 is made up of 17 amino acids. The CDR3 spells CASSPGTGVDVSRGYTF. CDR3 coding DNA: TGCGCCAGCAGCCCCGGGACAGGGGTGGATGTTTCGCGAGGCTACACCTTC.

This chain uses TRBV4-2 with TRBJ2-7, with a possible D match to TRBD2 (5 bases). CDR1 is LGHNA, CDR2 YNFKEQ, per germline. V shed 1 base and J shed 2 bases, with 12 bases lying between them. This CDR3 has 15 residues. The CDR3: CASSQVHSETYEQYF. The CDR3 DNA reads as TGTGCCAGCAGCCAAGTTCATAGCGAGACCTACGAGCAGTACTTC.

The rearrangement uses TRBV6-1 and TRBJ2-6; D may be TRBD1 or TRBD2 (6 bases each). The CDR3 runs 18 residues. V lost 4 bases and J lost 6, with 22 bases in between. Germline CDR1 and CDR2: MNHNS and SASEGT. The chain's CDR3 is CASSARVGGLSSANVLTF. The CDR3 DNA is TGTGCCAGCAGTGCCCGGGTGGGGGGCTTAAGCTCGGCCAACGTCCTGACTTTC.

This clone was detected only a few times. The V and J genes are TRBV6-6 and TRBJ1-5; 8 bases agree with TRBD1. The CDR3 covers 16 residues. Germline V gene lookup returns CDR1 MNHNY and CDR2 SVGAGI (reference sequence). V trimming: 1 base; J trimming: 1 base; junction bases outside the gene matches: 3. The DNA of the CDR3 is TGTGCCAGCAGTTACTGGACAGGGCGAAGCAATCAGCCCCAGCATTTT. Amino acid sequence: CASSYWTGRSNQPQHF.

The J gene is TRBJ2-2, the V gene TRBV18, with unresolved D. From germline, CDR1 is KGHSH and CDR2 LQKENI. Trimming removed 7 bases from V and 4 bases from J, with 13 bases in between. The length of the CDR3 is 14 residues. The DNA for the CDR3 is TGTGCCAGCTTATCCCTTTCGTTCACCGGGGAGCTGTTTTTT. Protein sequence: CASLSLSFTGELFF.

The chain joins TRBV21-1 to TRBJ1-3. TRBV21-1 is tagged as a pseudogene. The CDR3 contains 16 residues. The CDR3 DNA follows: TGTGCCAGCAGCAATGAGATAGGACGCTCTGGAAACACCATATATTTT. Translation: CASSNEIGRSGNTIYF.

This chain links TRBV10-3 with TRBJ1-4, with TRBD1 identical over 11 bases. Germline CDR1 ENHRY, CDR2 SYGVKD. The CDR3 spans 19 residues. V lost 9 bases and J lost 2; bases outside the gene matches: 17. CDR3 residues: CAMDHGDRGNDMTNEKLFF. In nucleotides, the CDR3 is TGTGCCATGGATCATGGGGACAGGGGGAACGATATGACTAATGAAAAACTGTTTTTT.

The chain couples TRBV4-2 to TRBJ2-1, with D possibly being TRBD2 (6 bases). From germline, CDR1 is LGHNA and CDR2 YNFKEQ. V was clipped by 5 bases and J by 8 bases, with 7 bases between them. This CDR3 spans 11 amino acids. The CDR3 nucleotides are TGTGCCAGCAGCTGGGGGGATGAGCAGTTCTTC. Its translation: CASSWGDEQFF.

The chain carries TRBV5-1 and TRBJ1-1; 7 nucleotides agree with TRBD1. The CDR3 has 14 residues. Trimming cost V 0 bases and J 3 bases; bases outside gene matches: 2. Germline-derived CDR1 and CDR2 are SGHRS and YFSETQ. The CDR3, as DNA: TGCGCCAGCAGCTTGGGTACAGGGGACACTGAAGCTTTCTTT. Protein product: CASSLGTGDTEAFF.

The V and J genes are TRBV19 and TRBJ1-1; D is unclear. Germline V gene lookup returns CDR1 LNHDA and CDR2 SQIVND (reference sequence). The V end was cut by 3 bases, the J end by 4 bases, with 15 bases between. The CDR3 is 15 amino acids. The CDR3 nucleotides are TGTGCCAGTAGTATCTCAGAGGGCCGGTTCACTGAAGCTTTCTTT. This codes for CASSISEGRFTEAFF.

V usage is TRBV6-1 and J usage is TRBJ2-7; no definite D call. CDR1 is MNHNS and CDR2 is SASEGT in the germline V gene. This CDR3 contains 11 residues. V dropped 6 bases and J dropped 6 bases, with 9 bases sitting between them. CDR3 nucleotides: TGTGCCAGCAGGAGGACGGGCGAGCAGTACTTC. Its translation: CASRRTGEQYF.

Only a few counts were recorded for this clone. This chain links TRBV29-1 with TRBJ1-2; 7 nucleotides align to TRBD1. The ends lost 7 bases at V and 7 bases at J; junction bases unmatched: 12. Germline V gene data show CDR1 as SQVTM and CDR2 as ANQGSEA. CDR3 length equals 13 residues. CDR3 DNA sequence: TGCAGCGCCAGGGGGGGCGGAGGGGTTGGCTACACCTTC. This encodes CSARGGGGVGYTF.

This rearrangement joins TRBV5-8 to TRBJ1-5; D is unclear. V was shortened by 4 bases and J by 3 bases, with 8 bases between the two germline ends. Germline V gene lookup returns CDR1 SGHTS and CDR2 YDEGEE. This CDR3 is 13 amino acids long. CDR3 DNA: TGTGCCAGCAGCACGGGCCCCAATCAGCCCCAGCATTTT. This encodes CASSTGPNQPQHF.

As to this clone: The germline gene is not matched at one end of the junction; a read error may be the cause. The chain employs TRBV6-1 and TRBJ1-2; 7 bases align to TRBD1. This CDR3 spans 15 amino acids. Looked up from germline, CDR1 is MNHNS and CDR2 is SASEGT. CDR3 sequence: CASREGTAANYGYTF. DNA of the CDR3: TGTGCCAGCAGAGAAGGGACAGCAGCTAACTATGGCTACACCTTC.

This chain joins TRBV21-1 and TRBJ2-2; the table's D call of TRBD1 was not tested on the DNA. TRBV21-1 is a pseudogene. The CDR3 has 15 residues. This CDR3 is CASSKVKGVTGELFF. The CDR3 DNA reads TGTGCCAGCAGCAAAGTCAAAGGGGTCACCGGGGAGCTGTTTTTT.

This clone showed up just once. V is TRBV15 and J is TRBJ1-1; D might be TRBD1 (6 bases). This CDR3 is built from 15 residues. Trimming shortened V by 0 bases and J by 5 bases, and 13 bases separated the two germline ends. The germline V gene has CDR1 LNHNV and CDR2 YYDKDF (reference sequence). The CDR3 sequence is CATSRDQTGRTEAFF. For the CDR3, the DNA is TGTGCCACCAGCAGAGATCAAACAGGGAGAACTGAAGCTTTCTTT.

The CDR3 bases are TGCGCCAGCAGCCAAGAACCCGGACTTAACTATGGCTACACCTTC. Its translation is CASSQEPGLNYGYTF. The rearrangement links TRBV4-3 to TRBJ1-2; D unresolved. The CDR3 contains 15 residues. Germline V gene data show CDR1 as LGHNA and CDR2 as YSLEER. Trimming stripped 0 bases from V and 1 base from J, with 9 bases between.

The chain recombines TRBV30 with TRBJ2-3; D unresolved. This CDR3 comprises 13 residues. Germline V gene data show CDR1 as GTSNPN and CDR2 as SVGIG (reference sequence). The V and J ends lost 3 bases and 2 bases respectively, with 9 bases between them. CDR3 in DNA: TGTGCCTGGAGCGCCGTTAACACAGATACGCAGTATTTT. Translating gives CAWSAVNTDTQYF.

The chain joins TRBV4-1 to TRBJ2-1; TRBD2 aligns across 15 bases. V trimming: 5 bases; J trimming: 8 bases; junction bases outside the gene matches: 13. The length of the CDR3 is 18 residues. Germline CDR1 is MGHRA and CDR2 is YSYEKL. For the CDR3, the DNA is TGCGCCAGCAGCTGGACTAGCGGGAGGGGGGCCCGCGTCTATGAGCAGTTCTTC. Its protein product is CASSWTSGRGARVYEQFF.

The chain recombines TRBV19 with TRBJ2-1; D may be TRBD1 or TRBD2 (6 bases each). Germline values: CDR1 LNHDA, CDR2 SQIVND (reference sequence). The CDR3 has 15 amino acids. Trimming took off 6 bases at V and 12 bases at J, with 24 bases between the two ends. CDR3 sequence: CASSRTWGRGSGQFF. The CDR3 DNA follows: TGTGCCAGTAGCAGGACATGGGGGCGGGGTAGCGGGCAGTTCTTC.

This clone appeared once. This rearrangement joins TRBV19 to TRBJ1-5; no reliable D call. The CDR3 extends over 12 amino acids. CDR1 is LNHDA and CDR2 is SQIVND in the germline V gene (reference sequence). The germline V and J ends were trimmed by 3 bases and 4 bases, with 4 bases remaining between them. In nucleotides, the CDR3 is TGTGCCAGTAGTATCGGTAATCAGCCCCAGCATTTT. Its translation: CASSIGNQPQHF.

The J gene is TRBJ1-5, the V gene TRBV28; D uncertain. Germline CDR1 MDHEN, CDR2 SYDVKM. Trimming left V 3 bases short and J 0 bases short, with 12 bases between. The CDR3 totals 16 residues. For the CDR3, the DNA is TGTGCCAGCAGTTTCCCTCAGGTTTATAGCAATCAGCCCCAGCATTTT. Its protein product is CASSFPQVYSNQPQHF.